This TCR beta chain was identified during a study of OX40 agonist ivuxolimab in advanced cancers. Study results and limitations: Partly responding patients at 0.1-3.0 mg/kg showed some of the smallest clonal expansion. Undetermined was the antigen specificity of the expanded peripheral T cells.

TCRdb's table, derived via immunoSEQ multiplex PCR, lists solely in-frame clones and lacks some. The sample comprises approximately 35,000 clones, about 73% of which are singletons, and over 10% rests with the top ten. A word on this clone: The antigen remains undetermined.

Germline CDR1 reads SGHRS; CDR2 reads YFSETQ. Trimming removed 4 bases at V and 4 bases at J, with 11 bases between. The CDR3 runs 14 residues. This TCR was sampled from an adult with an advanced solid tumor such as melanoma, head and neck, liver or kidney cancer. Sequences were derived from CD4+ or CD8+ T cells sorted from blood, sampled in a trial of the OX40 agonist ivuxolimab. The J gene is TRBJ1-4, the V gene TRBV5-1; D is possibly TRBD1 (6 bases). CDR3 DNA sequence: TGCGCCAGCAGCCCCAGGGGAAATAATGAAAAACTGTTTTTT. This translates into CASSPRGNNEKLFF.